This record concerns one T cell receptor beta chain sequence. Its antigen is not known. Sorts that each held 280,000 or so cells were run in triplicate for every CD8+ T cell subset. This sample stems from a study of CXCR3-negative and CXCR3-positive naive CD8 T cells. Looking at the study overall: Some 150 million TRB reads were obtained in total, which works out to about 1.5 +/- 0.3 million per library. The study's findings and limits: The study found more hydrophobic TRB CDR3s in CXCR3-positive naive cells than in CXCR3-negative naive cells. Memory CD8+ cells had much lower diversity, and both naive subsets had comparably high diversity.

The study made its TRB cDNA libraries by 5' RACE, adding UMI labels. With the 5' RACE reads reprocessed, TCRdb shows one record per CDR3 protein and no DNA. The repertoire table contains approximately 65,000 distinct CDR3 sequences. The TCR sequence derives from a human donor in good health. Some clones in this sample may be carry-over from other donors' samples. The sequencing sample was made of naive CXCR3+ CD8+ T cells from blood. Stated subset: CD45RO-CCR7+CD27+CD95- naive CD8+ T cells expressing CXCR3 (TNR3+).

This CDR3 is CSAPLGTQQETQYF. The chain combines TRBV29-1 with TRBJ2-5; TCRdb's D gene call, TRBD1, goes unchecked for lack of DNA. This CDR3 is built from 14 residues. CDR1 SQVTM and CDR2 ANQGSEA come from the germline V gene.